These 16 T cell receptor beta chains share one sample of origin, sequenced in a study of control samples from healthy donors and cancer patients. Method: immunoSEQ multiplex PCR; TCRdb's copy keeps in-frame clones and lacks some. The sample yields about 150,000 clones, around 95% seen once. Sequencing was done on a sample of blood. The source is a man aged 35-49 years in good health.

This clone was detected once. J is TRBJ2-4 and V is TRBV15; D not certain. The V and J ends lost 0 bases and 5 bases respectively, with 14 bases between them. This CDR3 spans 16 amino acids. The germline gives CDR1 LNHNV, CDR2 YYDKDF (reference sequence). The CDR3 reads CATSRDPWTPQNIQYF. The DNA for the CDR3 is TGTGCCACCAGCAGAGATCCATGGACCCCCCAAAACATTCAGTACTTC.

The chain links TRBV6-5 to TRBJ1-1, with 7 bases matching TRBD1. This CDR3 has 13 amino acids. Trimming removed 4 bases from V and 3 bases from J; junction bases left unmatched: 2. Germline CDR1 and CDR2: MNHEY and SVGAGI. The CDR3 region is CASSSTGDTEAFF. CDR3 DNA: TGTGCCAGCAGTTCAACAGGGGACACTGAAGCTTTCTTT.

The chain carries TRBV3-1 (or the pseudogene TRBV3-2) and TRBJ2-1, with D possibly being TRBD1 (7 bases). V was shortened by 1 base and J by 2 bases, with 9 bases between the two germline ends. The germline gives CDR1 LGHDT, CDR2 YNNKEL (reference sequence). This CDR3 is built from 15 residues. The CDR3, as DNA: TGTGCCAGCAGCCAAGCAGGGGGGACCTACAATGAGCAGTTCTTC. Protein sequence: CASSQAGGTYNEQFF.

This clone came up once. The chain has TRBV27 and TRBJ1-5; 7 bases map to TRBD1. V shed 5 bases, J shed 4 bases, and the junction held 8 bases outside the gene matches. Germline V CDR1 and CDR2: MNHEY, SMNVEV (reference sequence). This CDR3 comprises 15 residues. CDR3 coding DNA: TGTGCCAGCAGTGAGAAGACAGGGATTAATCAGCCCCAGCATTTT. Protein: CASSEKTGINQPQHF.

J is TRBJ1-1 and V is TRBV12-3 or TRBV12-4; the D gene is possibly TRBD1 (5 bases). The ends were cut back, 7 bases at V and 1 base at J, with 10 bases in the middle. This CDR3 is built from 13 residues. CDR3 sequence (DNA): TGTGCCAGCACCAATGACAGGAACACTGAAGCTTTCTTT. This translates into CASTNDRNTEAFF.

This chain uses TRBV6-2 or TRBV6-3 with TRBJ1-1; D is unclear. V was shortened by 0 bases and J by 6 bases, with 23 bases between the two germline ends. Germline V gene data show CDR1 as MNHEY and CDR2 as SVGEGT. This CDR3 has 18 residues. This CDR3 is CASSYSTTPGGSGPEAFF. DNA for the CDR3: TGTGCCAGCAGTTACTCGACAACGCCCGGTGGTAGCGGGCCTGAAGCTTTCTTT.

In nucleotides, the CDR3 is TGTGCCACCAGCAGTCCCGACAGGGGGCTGATCAATGAGCAGTTCTTC. Protein sequence: CATSSPDRGLINEQFF. V is TRBV15 and J is TRBJ2-1; TRBD1 matches at 10 bases. J was trimmed by 6 bases and V by 3 bases; bases with no gene match: 8. This CDR3 is built from 16 residues. CDR1 and CDR2 from the germline V gene are LNHNV and YYDKDF (reference sequence).

The count of this clone is one. Other nucleotide sequences in the sample specify the same CDR3. The chain joins TRBV7-9 to TRBJ2-6; D could derive from TRBD1 or TRBD2 (5 bases each). V lost 3 bases to trimming and J lost 0 bases, with 6 bases between them. CDR1 and CDR2 from the germline V gene are SEHNR and FQNEAQ (reference sequence). This CDR3 has 15 residues. The CDR3 DNA sequence: TGTGCCAGCAGCTTGGGGGTCTCTGGGGCCAACGTCCTGACTTTC. Its translation: CASSLGVSGANVLTF.

The J gene is TRBJ1-5, the V gene TRBV28, with TRBD1 matching 12 bases. The V gene's germline CDR1 is MDHEN and CDR2 SYDVKM. The J segment lost 5 bases and the V segment lost 6 bases, leaving 14 bases of the junction unmatched. The CDR3 length is 18 residues. The CDR3 loop reads CASRLTPGQGARHQPQHF. The CDR3 DNA is TGTGCCAGCAGGCTGACCCCGGGACAGGGGGCCAGACATCAGCCCCAGCATTTT.

This sequence joins TRBV11-2 and TRBJ1-5; D gene unclear. This CDR3 is built from 13 residues. Trimming cost V 5 bases and J 1 base, with 6 bases left between them. The germline V gene has CDR1 SGHAT and CDR2 FQNNGV. CDR3 DNA: TGTGCCAGCAGCCTCGCAAGCAATCAGCCCCAGCATTTT. Residues: CASSLASNQPQHF.

The V and J genes are TRBV18 and TRBJ1-4, with D maybe TRBD1 (5 bases). Germline values: CDR1 KGHSH, CDR2 LQKENI. There are 15 residues in the CDR3. Between the trimmed V and J ends, which lost 1 base and 10 bases, there was a span of 16 bases. CDR3 coding DNA: TGTGCCAGCTCACCACTGGCCGGGGCTGGAATAAAACTGTTTTTT. Its translation is CASSPLAGAGIKLFF.

For this clone: The same CDR3 can be traced to other DNA sequences in this sample. The J gene is TRBJ1-2, the V gene TRBV4-1; no reliable D call. This CDR3 region has 13 residues. The V and J ends lost 2 bases and 3 bases respectively, with 7 bases between them. Germline V gene sequence: CDR1 MGHRA, CDR2 YSYEKL. This chain's CDR3 is CASSQSGDYGYTF. The CDR3 coding sequence is TGCGCCAGCAGCCAATCCGGGGACTATGGCTACACCTTC.

The chain combines TRBV4-1 with TRBJ2-3, with 7 bases aligning to TRBD1. The CDR3 has 15 amino acids. The germline gives CDR1 MGHRA, CDR2 YSYEKL. The V and J ends lost 4 bases and 6 bases, in that order; junction bases with no gene match: 10. Here the CDR3 reads CASSRPGQSEDTQYF. DNA of the CDR3: TGCGCCAGCAGCCGACCGGGACAGTCCGAGGATACGCAGTATTTT.

The chain uses TRBV18 and TRBJ2-7; TRBD1 agrees at 9 bases. Looked up from germline, CDR1 is KGHSH and CDR2 is LQKENI. The CDR3 has 15 residues. V dropped 0 bases and J dropped 3; count of bases not matched to a gene: 3. CDR3 sequence reads: CASSPPDRGGYEQYF. The CDR3 DNA reads as TGTGCCAGCTCACCACCGGACAGGGGAGGCTACGAGCAGTACTTC. The entire variable domain, with the rest obtained from reference TRBV18 and TRBJ2-7, is as follows: NAGVMQNPRHLVRRRGQEARLRCSPMKGHSHVYWYRQLPEEGLKFMVYLQKENIIDESGMPKERFSAEFPKEGPSILRIQQVVRGDSAAYFCASSPPDRGGYEQYFGPGTRLTVT.

The V gene is TRBV7-2, the J gene TRBJ2-7; D may be TRBD1 (6 bases). V lost 5 bases, J lost 4 bases, and 21 bases lay in between. Germline-derived CDR1 and CDR2 are SGHTA and FQGNSA. The CDR3 runs 16 residues. The CDR3 bases are TGTGCCAGCAGCCGCCGAGGGGGAGAATCTGGGTACGAGCAGTACTTC. It encodes CASSRRGGESGYEQYF. Complete variable domain (other parts from reference TRBV7-2 and TRBJ2-7): GAGVSQSPSNKVTEKGKDVELRCDPISGHTALYWYRQSLGQGLEFLIYFQGNSAPDKSGLPSDRFSAERTGGSVSTLTIQRTQQEDSAVYLCASSRRGGESGYEQYFGPGTRLTVT.

The chain links TRBV2 to TRBJ1-2; D gene ambiguous. The CDR3 has 11 amino acids. The germline gives CDR1 SNHLY, CDR2 FYNNEI. V lost 11 bases and J lost 4, with 11 bases in between. The CDR3 loop is CAGRRTYGYTF. The CDR3 region has the DNA TGTGCCGGGCGGCGGACCTATGGCTACACCTTC.